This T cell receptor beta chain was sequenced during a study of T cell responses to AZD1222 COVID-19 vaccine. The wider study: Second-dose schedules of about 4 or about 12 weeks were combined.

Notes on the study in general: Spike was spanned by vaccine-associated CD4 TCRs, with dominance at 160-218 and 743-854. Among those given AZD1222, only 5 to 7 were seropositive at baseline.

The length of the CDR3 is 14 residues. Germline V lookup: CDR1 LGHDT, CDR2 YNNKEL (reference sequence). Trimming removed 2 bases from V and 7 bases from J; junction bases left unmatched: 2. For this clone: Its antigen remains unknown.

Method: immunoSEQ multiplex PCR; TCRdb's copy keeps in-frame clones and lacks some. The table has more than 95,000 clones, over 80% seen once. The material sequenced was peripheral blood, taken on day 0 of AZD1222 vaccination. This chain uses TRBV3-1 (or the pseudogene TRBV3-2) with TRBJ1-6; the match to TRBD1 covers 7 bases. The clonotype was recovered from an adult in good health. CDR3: CASSQQGGNSPLHF. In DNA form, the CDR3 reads TGTGCCAGCAGCCAACAGGGGGGAAATTCACCCCTCCACTTT.